This T cell receptor (beta chain) was sequenced in a study of T-cell reconstitution after alpha-beta-depleted transplantation in children. Trimming cost V 8 bases and J 1 base; bases outside gene matches: 1. Germline-derived CDR1 and CDR2 are LNHNV and YYDKDF (reference sequence). There are 12 residues in the CDR3. Molecular barcoding with unique molecular identifiers was used for the TCRbeta library. TCRdb re-called the PCR reads through MiXCR, storing one row per CDR3 protein. This table holds hundreds of thousands of distinct CDR3 sequences, 16% found once. This clonotype appeared many times. This sequence originates from a human donor who donated a stem cell graft to a child with acute myeloid leukemia. The specimen was PBMCs from the stem cell graft donor, collected from the stem cell graft. This chain uses TRBV15 with TRBJ1-1; TRBD1 agrees at 7 bases. CDR3 amino acids: CATGQANTEAFF. In DNA form, the CDR3 reads TGTGCCACCGGACAGGCGAACACTGAAGCTTTCTTT.